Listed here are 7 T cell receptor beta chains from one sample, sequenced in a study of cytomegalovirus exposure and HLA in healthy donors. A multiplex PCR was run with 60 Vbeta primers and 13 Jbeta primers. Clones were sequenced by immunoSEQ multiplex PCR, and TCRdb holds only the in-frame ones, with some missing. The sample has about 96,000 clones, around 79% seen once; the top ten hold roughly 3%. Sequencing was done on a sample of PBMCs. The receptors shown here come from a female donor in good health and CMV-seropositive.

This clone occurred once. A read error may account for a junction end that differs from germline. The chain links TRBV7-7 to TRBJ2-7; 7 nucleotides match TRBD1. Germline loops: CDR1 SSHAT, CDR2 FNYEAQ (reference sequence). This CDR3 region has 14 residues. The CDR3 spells CASSLGPTGEEQYF. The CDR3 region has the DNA TGTGCTAGCAGCTTAGGGCCCACAGGGGAAGAGCAGTACTTC. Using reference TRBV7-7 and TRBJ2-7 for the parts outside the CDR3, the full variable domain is GAGVSQSPRYKVTKRGQDVTLRCDPISSHATLYWYQQALGQGPEFLTYFNYEAQPDKSGLPSDRFSAERPEGSISTLTIQRTEQRDSAMYRCASSLGPTGEEQYFGPGTRLTVT.

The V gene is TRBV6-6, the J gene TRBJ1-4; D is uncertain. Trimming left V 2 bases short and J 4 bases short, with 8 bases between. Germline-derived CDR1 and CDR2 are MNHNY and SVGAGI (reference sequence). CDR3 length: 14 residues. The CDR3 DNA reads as TGTGCCAGCAGTTACAGCGCATATAATGAAAAACTGTTTTTT. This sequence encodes CASSYSAYNEKLFF.

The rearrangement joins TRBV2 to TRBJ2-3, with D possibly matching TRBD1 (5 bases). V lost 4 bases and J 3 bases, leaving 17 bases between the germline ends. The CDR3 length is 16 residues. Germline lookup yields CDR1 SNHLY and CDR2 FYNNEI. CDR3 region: CASSGVRRKGTDTQYF. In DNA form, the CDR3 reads TGTGCCAGCAGTGGGGTACGGCGGAAGGGGACAGATACGCAGTATTTT.

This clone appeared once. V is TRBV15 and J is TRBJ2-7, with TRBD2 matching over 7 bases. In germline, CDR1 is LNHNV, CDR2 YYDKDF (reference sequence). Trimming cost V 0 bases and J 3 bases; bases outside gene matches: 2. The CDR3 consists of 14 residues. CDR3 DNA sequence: TGTGCCACCAGCAGAGAACAGCGGGACTACGAGCAGTACTTC. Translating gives CATSREQRDYEQYF.

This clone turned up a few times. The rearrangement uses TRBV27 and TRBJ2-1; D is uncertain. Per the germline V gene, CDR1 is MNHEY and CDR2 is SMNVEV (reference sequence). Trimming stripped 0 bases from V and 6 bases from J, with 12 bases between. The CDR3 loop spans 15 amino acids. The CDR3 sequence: CASSLSLTYVNEQFF. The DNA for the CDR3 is TGTGCCAGCAGTTTATCGTTAACCTACGTCAATGAGCAGTTCTTC.

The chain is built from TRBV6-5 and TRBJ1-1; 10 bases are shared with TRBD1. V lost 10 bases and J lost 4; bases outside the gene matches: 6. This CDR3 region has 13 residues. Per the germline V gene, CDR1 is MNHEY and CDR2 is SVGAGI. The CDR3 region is CATLDRGSTEAFF. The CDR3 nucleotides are TGTGCCACCCTGGACAGGGGGAGCACTGAAGCTTTCTTT.

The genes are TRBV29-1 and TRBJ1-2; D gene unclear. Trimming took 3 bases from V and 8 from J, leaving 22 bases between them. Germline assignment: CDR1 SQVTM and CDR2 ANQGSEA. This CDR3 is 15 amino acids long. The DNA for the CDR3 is TGCAGCGTTGAGTACTCCGGGCTTACACGGAGGGGCTACACCTTC. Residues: CSVEYSGLTRRGYTF.